The 5 T cell receptor beta chains given below trace back to one sample, sequenced in a study of response to subunit inactivated influenza vaccine. TCRdb recomputed calls from the RT-PCR reads with MiXCR, one row per CDR3 protein. The sample lists fewer than 400,000 distinct CDR3 sequences, about a fifth occurring once. The sequencing here drew on PBMCs from blood, taken around 22 months after vaccination. Receptors were obtained from a man aged 50 to 75 who received an inactivated influenza vaccine.

This clonotype was observed a few times. The rearrangement joins TRBV29-1 to TRBJ2-5; 8 nucleotides match TRBD1. J lost 2 bases, V lost 8 bases, and 7 bases had no gene match. Germline CDR1 SQVTM, CDR2 ANQGSEA. The CDR3 is made up of 13 amino acids. The CDR3 bases are TGCAGCTCCCGGGACAGGAATCAAGAGACCCAGTACTTC. As protein: CSSRDRNQETQYF.

This clonotype appeared many times. The chain is built from TRBV4-2 and TRBJ1-1; D call uncertain. Trimming shortened V by 1 base and J by 1 base, and 7 bases separated the two germline ends. The CDR3 sequence is 14 residues long. Germline V gene sequence: CDR1 LGHNA, CDR2 YNFKEQ. CDR3 coding DNA: TGTGCCAGCAGCCAAGTCAATCGGAACACTGAAGCTTTCTTT. The encoded protein is CASSQVNRNTEAFF.

This clonotype came up a few times. CDR3 amino acids: CASSQGPPSGLGAMNTEAFF. As DNA, the CDR3 is TGCGCCAGCAGCCAAGGTCCCCCCTCTGGCCTGGGAGCCATGAACACTGAAGCTTTCTTT. The chain couples TRBV4-3 to TRBJ1-1; D is undetermined. From germline, CDR1 is LGHNA and CDR2 YSLEER. The CDR3 length is 20 residues. The ends were cut back, 1 base at V and 0 bases at J, with 24 bases in the middle.

This clonotype was seen more than once but under ten times. The chain joins TRBV28 to TRBJ1-5, with D possibly being TRBD1 (5 bases). CDR1 is MDHEN, CDR2 SYDVKM, per germline. The CDR3 runs 12 residues. Trimming removed 8 bases from V and 6 bases from J, with 11 bases in between. CDR3 protein: CASLTGGQPQHF. The CDR3 DNA is TGTGCCAGCCTCACGGGGGGTCAGCCCCAGCATTTT.

CDR3 in DNA: TGCGCCAGCAGCTTGCAACAGATCGGGGGGAATGAGCAGTTCTTC. It yields the protein CASSLQQIGGNEQFF. The J gene is TRBJ2-1, the V gene TRBV5-1; the match to TRBD2 covers 7 bases. Germline V gives CDR1 SGHRS, CDR2 YFSETQ. Trimming cost V 1 base and J 7 bases; bases outside gene matches: 8. The CDR3 is made up of 15 amino acids.